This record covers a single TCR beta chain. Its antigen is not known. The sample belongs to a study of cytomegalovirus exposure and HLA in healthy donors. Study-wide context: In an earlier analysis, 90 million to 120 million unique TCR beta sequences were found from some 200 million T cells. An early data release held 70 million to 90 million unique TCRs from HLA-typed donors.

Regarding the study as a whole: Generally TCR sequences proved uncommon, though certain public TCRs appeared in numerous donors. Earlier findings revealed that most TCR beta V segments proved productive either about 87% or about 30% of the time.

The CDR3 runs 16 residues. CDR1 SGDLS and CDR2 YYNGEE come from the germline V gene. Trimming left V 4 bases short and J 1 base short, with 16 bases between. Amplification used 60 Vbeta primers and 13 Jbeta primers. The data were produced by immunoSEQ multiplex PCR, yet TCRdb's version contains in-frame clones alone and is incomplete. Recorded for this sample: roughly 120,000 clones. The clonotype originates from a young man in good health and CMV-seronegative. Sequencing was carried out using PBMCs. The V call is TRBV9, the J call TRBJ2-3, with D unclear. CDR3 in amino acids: CASSSPPFTGTDTQYF. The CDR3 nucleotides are TGTGCCAGCAGCTCACCTCCATTTACTGGCACAGATACGCAGTATTTT.